The rows below give T cell receptor beta chains drawn from one sample of a study of T-cell memory formation after mild COVID-19. TCRdb passed the 5' RACE reads through MiXCR, listing each CDR3 protein once. Of some 100,000 distinct CDR3 sequences in the sample, roughly 10% are singletons; the top ten hold about two fifths. Input material: PBMCs or a T cell subset sorted from them (not recorded which). These receptors came from a man younger than 30 who had mild COVID-19 (a few samples of this study predate the infection). Cell type and time point are not known. The CDR3 runs from the conserved cysteine through the conserved F or W. Fields, in order: J gene, D gene, clone size, V gene, CDR3 protein, CDR3 DNA. A D gene is named only where the DNA matches it firmly. Size is stated for part of the rows, as once, few or many counts, or as a class when the clone is expanded.

TRBJ2-4 NA few TRBV20-1 CSARDLGKNIQYF TGCAGTGCTAGAGATCTGGGGAAAAACATTCAGTACTTC
TRBJ2-5 NA many TRBV13 CASSLKGNQETQYF TGTGCCAGCAGCTTAAAGGGCAATCAAGAGACCCAGTACTTC
TRBJ1-4 TRBD1 NA TRBV4-3 CASSLGQGRASNEKLFF TGCGCCAGCAGCCTCGGACAGGGGAGGGCTTCTAATGAAAAACTGTTTTTT
TRBJ2-5 NA few TRBV9 CASSVAGYQETQYF TGTGCCAGCAGCGTAGCCGGGTACCAAGAGACCCAGTACTTC
TRBJ1-1 TRBD1 many TRBV19 CASSPPGDSSEAFF TGTGCCAGTAGTCCCCCTGGGGACAGTTCTGAAGCTTTCTTT
TRBJ1-2 TRBD1 NA TRBV9 CASSGQGGLIYGYTF TGTGCCAGCAGCGGTCAGGGGGGGCTCATCTATGGCTACACCTTC
TRBJ2-3 TRBD1 NA TRBV7-9 CASSWDRLLTDTQYF TGTGCCAGCAGCTGGGACAGGCTCCTCACAGATACGCAGTATTTT
TRBJ1-2 NA NA TRBV9 CASSPGRPSDGYTF TGTGCCAGCAGCCCGGGACGGCCTAGCGATGGCTACACCTTC
TRBJ2-1 NA NA TRBV13 CASSPGRGPYNEQFF TGTGCCAGCAGCCCGGGTCGGGGTCCCTACAATGAGCAGTTCTTC
TRBJ2-7 NA NA TRBV7-9 CASSSPGSASYEQYF TGTGCCAGCAGCTCCCCGGGTAGCGCTAGCTACGAGCAGTACTTC
TRBJ2-3 NA NA TRBV9 CASSVGHDMYSGTDTQYF TGTGCCAGCAGCGTAGGCCATGACATGTACTCCGGCACAGATACGCAGTATTTT
TRBJ1-5 NA many TRBV9 CASSGGDAPIQPQHF TGTGCCAGCAGCGGGGGGGACGCCCCAATCCAGCCCCAGCATTTT
TRBJ2-1 TRBD2 many TRBV7-9 CASSSIDGEGRGNEQFF TGTGCCAGCAGCTCAATCGACGGGGAGGGTCGGGGCAATGAGCAGTTCTTC
TRBJ1-5 NA NA TRBV12-3/TRBV12-4 CASSLRRLDQPQHF TGTGCCAGCAGTTTACGCCGGCTCGATCAGCCCCAGCATTTT
TRBJ1-1 NA NA TRBV3-1 CASSPSLGPDTEAFF TGTGCCAGCAGCCCAAGCCTGGGGCCCGACACTGAAGCTTTCTTT
TRBJ2-4 NA NA TRBV20-1 CSGYWPTKNIQYF TGCTCAGGGTACTGGCCTACCAAAAACATTCAGTACTTC
TRBJ1-1 NA NA TRBV7-9 CASSAALGAGTEAFF TGTGCCAGCAGCGCGGCGCTCGGGGCGGGAACTGAAGCTTTCTTT
TRBJ2-3 NA NA TRBV7-2 CASNLRGRGGASTDTQYF TGTGCCAGCAACCTCCGGGGAAGGGGGGGGGCTAGCACAGATACGCAGTATTTT
TRBJ2-7 NA few TRBV9 CASSVAGGNYEQYF TGTGCCAGCAGCGTAGCGGGGGGCAACTACGAGCAGTACTTC
TRBJ2-3 TRBD2 many TRBV25-1 CASSANSGGSDTQYF TGTGCCAGCAGTGCCAATAGCGGGGGATCAGATACGCAGTATTTT
TRBJ2-2 NA NA TRBV20-1 CSALPGNTGELFF TGCAGTGCTTTACCGGGGAACACCGGGGAGCTGTTTTTT
TRBJ2-5 NA few TRBV6-5 CASSYEGNLQETQYF TGTGCCAGCAGTTACGAGGGAAACCTTCAAGAGACCCAGTACTTC
TRBJ2-1 NA many TRBV4-3 CASSQDRQNEQFF TGCGCCAGCAGCCAAGACCGACAGAATGAGCAGTTCTTC
TRBJ2-1 NA NA TRBV19 CASSIGGGWAREQFF TGTGCCAGTAGTATAGGAGGAGGTTGGGCACGGGAGCAGTTCTTC
TRBJ1-6 NA few TRBV28 CASSPQSFYSPLHF TGTGCCAGCAGTCCCCAGTCTTTCTATTCACCCCTCCACTTT
TRBJ2-1 NA NA TRBV6-2/TRBV6-3 CASSFLGSSYNEQFF TGTGCCAGCAGTTTCTTGGGGAGCTCCTACAATGAGCAGTTCTTC
TRBJ1-2 TRBD1 NA TRBV6-5 CASTLTGTAYYGYTF TGTGCCAGCACCCTGACAGGGACAGCCTACTATGGCTACACCTTC
TRBJ2-5 NA NA TRBV6-5 CASSYPKETQYF TGTGCCAGCAGTTATCCCAAAGAGACCCAGTACTTC
TRBJ2-1 TRBD2 many TRBV7-8 CASSLSLFLAGDNEQFF TGTGCCAGCAGCCTATCCCTTTTTCTAGCGGGGGACAATGAGCAGTTCTTC
TRBJ1-2 NA few TRBV12-3/TRBV12-4 CASSSDTGYANYGYTF TGTGCCAGCAGTTCAGATACAGGCTACGCTAACTATGGCTACACCTTC
TRBJ2-7 NA NA TRBV7-9 CASSFVGAEGSYEQYF TGTGCCAGCAGCTTTGTCGGGGCCGAAGGTTCCTACGAGCAGTACTTC
TRBJ2-1 NA NA TRBV2 CASSTGLRNEQFF TGTGCCAGCAGTACGGGACTCAGGAATGAGCAGTTCTTC
TRBJ2-7 NA few TRBV10-3 CAAQVGAGEYEQYF TGTGCCGCACAGGTCGGGGCTGGGGAATACGAGCAGTACTTC
TRBJ1-1 NA few TRBV6-5 CASSYSTSGYTEAFF TGTGCCAGCAGTTACTCGACCAGCGGATACACTGAAGCTTTCTTT
TRBJ1-1 NA NA TRBV6-5 CASSYEGQTEAFF TGTGCCAGCAGTTACGAGGGGCAGACTGAAGCTTTCTTT
TRBJ2-5 NA few TRBV3-1 CASSPSSGYQETQYF TGTGCCAGCAGCCCAAGTTCGGGGTACCAAGAGACCCAGTACTTC
TRBJ2-3 NA NA TRBV7-2 CASSPGTGPIDTQYF TGTGCCAGCAGCCCCGGTACAGGGCCGATTGATACGCAGTATTTT
TRBJ2-7 NA few TRBV30 CAWGPGLRAYEQYF TGTGCCTGGGGACCGGGGTTAAGGGCCTACGAGCAGTACTTC
TRBJ2-1 TRBD2 many TRBV11-2 CASSLDSLAGDPGGDEQFF TGTGCCAGCAGCTTAGATAGCCTAGCGGGGGACCCAGGTGGAGATGAGCAGTTCTTC